These 8 T cell receptor beta chains were sequenced from one sample in a study of regulatory T cells in long-lasting Graves disease. Building of the TCR beta libraries involved iRepertoire HTBI primers and Arm-PCR of CDR3 regions. TCRdb called the multiplex PCR reads again in MiXCR, with one record for every CDR3 protein. The sample consists of 450,000 to 600,000 distinct CDR3 sequences, about 14% of them appearing once. As for time point: newly diagnosed GD, antithyroid drugs for less than 3 months. Construction of the TCR library relied on RNA isolated from PBMCs. These sequences were also reported in another study, on T cells in Graves' hyperthyroidism and ophthalmopathy.

Sequenced material: peripheral blood mononuclear cells (PBMCs), taken at new diagnosis, from a patient treated with antithyroid drugs. The receptor set was obtained from a man aged 25 to 40 with Graves disease.

This clonotype was counted many times. This chain uses TRBV27 with TRBJ2-7; TRBD2 might be the D (6 bases). The V and J ends lost 5 bases and 6 bases respectively, with 23 bases between them. CDR3 length equals 16 residues. Germline values: CDR1 MNHEY, CDR2 SMNVEV (reference sequence). Written as DNA, the CDR3 is TGTGCCAGCAGTCCCCAACGGGGCGGCAGCGGGTTCGAGCAGTACTTC. It codes for CASSPQRGGSGFEQYF.

This clonotype appeared many times. The rearrangement links TRBV2 to TRBJ2-6; D is unresolved. The length of the CDR3 is 15 residues. V was clipped by 5 bases and J by 0 bases, with 8 bases between them. Per germline, CDR1 SNHLY and CDR2 FYNNEI. The chain's CDR3 is CASSKDTSGANVLTF. In DNA, the CDR3 is TGTGCCAGCAGTAAAGACACCTCTGGGGCCAACGTCCTGACTTTC.

The genes are TRBV30 and TRBJ2-7, with a tentative D call TRBD2 (6 bases). The CDR3 length is 16 residues. V shed 4 bases and J shed 0 bases, with 19 bases lying between them. Germline V CDR1 and CDR2: GTSNPN, SVGIG (reference sequence). The CDR3 sequence is CAWTSRLGLDSYEQYF. The CDR3 DNA is TGTGCCTGGACTTCCCGACTAGGCTTAGACTCCTACGAGCAGTACTTC.

There are many counts of this clonotype. The rearrangement links TRBV11-2 to TRBJ2-5, with D perhaps matching TRBD2 (5 bases). The V end lost 5 bases, the J end lost 5 bases, and 18 bases lay between the germline ends. Per germline, CDR1 SGHAT and CDR2 FQNNGV. This CDR3 contains 15 residues. CDR3 in amino acids: CASSVGAVGYETQYF. CDR3 DNA sequence: TGTGCCAGCAGCGTAGGAGCGGTGGGGTATGAGACCCAGTACTTC.

This clonotype was observed many times. The gene calls are TRBV12-3 or TRBV12-4 and TRBJ2-1; 7 bases fit TRBD2. The trim removed 3 bases at V and 6 bases at J, leaving 11 bases unmatched. The length of the CDR3 is 16 residues. CDR3 residues: CASSLGYAGVGNEQFF. The CDR3 DNA follows: TGTGCCAGCAGTTTGGGCTATGCGGGAGTCGGCAATGAGCAGTTCTTC.

This clonotype was detected many times. The CDR3: CASSHFGPPVPDTQYF. The CDR3 DNA follows: TGTGCCAGCAGCCATTTCGGACCCCCGGTACCGGATACGCAGTATTTT. V usage is TRBV3-1 and J usage is TRBJ2-3; D remains ambiguous. V lost 3 bases and J lost 6, with 19 bases in between. The CDR3 loop spans 16 amino acids. CDR1 LGHDT and CDR2 YNNKEL come from the germline V gene (reference sequence).

There are a few counts of this clonotype. The genes are TRBV7-2 and TRBJ2-5; D is perhaps TRBD1 or TRBD2 (5 bases each). Germline CDR1 and CDR2: SGHTA and FQGNSA. This CDR3 contains 14 residues. The V end lost 8 bases, the J end lost 5 bases, and 18 bases lay between the germline ends. The chain's CDR3 is CASLWKGLAETQYF. The CDR3 DNA reads as TGTGCCAGCTTATGGAAGGGGTTAGCGGAGACCCAGTACTTC.

This clonotype was recorded many times. The V and J genes are TRBV2 and TRBJ1-1, with 8 bases matching TRBD1. The trim removed 5 bases at V and 0 bases at J, leaving 5 bases unmatched. The CDR3 covers 15 residues. The germline CDR1 and CDR2 sequences are SNHLY and FYNNEI. CDR3 region: CASSLMTGVNTEAFF. As DNA, the CDR3 is TGTGCCAGCAGTCTTATGACAGGGGTGAACACTGAAGCTTTCTTT.